The next 24 T cell receptor beta chains were all read from a single sample in a study of blood T cell repertoires in COVID-19. The data were produced by immunoSEQ multiplex PCR, yet TCRdb's version contains in-frame clones alone and is incomplete. The sample includes hundreds of thousands of clones, about 89% of them seen just once. Sequencing input: peripheral blood. These receptors all come from a woman in her forties or fifties who had recovered from COVID-19.

In regard to this clone: One base away lies a much larger clone, so this may be a sequencing read error. The chain joins TRBV29-1 to TRBJ2-7, with 7 bases lining up with TRBD1. Losses at the gene ends were 6 bases for V and 0 bases for J; bases not matched to a gene: 5. This CDR3 spans 13 amino acids. CDR1 and CDR2 (germline): SQVTM, ANQGSEA. CDR3 nucleotides: TGCAGCGTAAGACAGGGTAGCTCCTACGAGCAGTACTTC. This encodes CSVRQGSSYEQYF.

This clone has just a few counts. This chain connects TRBV27 to TRBJ2-7, with 7 bases lining up with TRBD1. The CDR3 has 15 amino acids. The ends lost 2 bases at V and 3 bases at J; junction bases unmatched: 7. Germline V gene data show CDR1 as MNHEY and CDR2 as SMNVEV (reference sequence). The CDR3 loop reads CASSLAGTEFYEQYF. Written as DNA, the CDR3 is TGTGCCAGCAGTTTAGCCGGGACAGAGTTCTACGAGCAGTACTTC.

J is TRBJ1-6 and V is TRBV10-3; the match to TRBD1 covers 7 bases. This CDR3 spans 14 amino acids. V dropped 8 bases and J dropped 9; count of bases not matched to a gene: 10. Germline loops: CDR1 ENHRY, CDR2 SYGVKD. The CDR3 bases are TGTGCCATCCAACAGACAGGGAATGCTTCACCCCTCCACTTT. Translating it yields CAIQQTGNASPLHF.

The V call is TRBV9, the J call TRBJ2-1; weak D call: TRBD2 (5 bases). Trimming removed 0 bases from V and 2 bases from J, with 21 bases in between. Germline values: CDR1 SGDLS, CDR2 YYNGEE. The CDR3 sequence is 19 residues long. The DNA for the CDR3 is TGTGCCAGCAGCGTAGACCGGGATGTGCTCACTATGGCCTACAATGAGCAGTTCTTC. Its translation is CASSVDRDVLTMAYNEQFF.

This clone was counted only a few times. The gene calls are TRBV19 and TRBJ1-1, with a weak D call TRBD1 (6 bases). Trimming took off 6 bases at V and 0 bases at J, with 14 bases between the two ends. This CDR3 spans 15 amino acids. Germline CDR1 reads LNHDA; CDR2 reads SQIVND (reference sequence). CDR3 DNA sequence: TGTGCCAGTAGCCCGCCGGGACACTTGAACACTGAAGCTTTCTTT. Translated: CASSPPGHLNTEAFF.

The chain has TRBV6-1 and TRBJ2-5; the D gene is possibly TRBD1 (6 bases). The CDR3 is 14 residues long. Germline values: CDR1 MNHNS, CDR2 SASEGT. Trimming took off 3 bases at V and 5 bases at J, with 13 bases between the two ends. The chain's CDR3 is CASSEGAGTETQYF. CDR3 coding DNA: TGTGCCAGCAGTGAGGGGGCAGGGACCGAGACCCAGTACTTC.

Details on this clone: Different DNA sequences within this sample yield the same CDR3. CDR3 DNA sequence: TGTGCCAGTAGTATGGGGAGGAATAATTCACCCCTCCACTTT. Encoded protein: CASSMGRNNSPLHF. The chain uses TRBV19 and TRBJ1-6, with no clear D. Deletions cut 3 bases from V and 5 bases from J, with 8 bases between. CDR3 length: 14 residues. Germline values: CDR1 LNHDA, CDR2 SQIVND (reference sequence).

The chain recombines TRBV5-6 with TRBJ1-1, with D possibly TRBD1 on 5 matching bases. CDR1 and CDR2 from the germline V gene are SGHDT and YYEEEE. Trimming pared 4 bases from V and 4 bases from J, leaving 11 bases between. This CDR3 spans 13 amino acids. The CDR3: CASSKTVATEAFF. The DNA of the CDR3 is TGTGCCAGCAGCAAGACAGTGGCCACTGAAGCTTTCTTT.

The chain couples TRBV4-3 to TRBJ1-3, with D perhaps matching TRBD1 (5 bases). CDR3 size: 16 residues. Germline loops: CDR1 LGHNA, CDR2 YSLEER. With 0 bases removed from V and 3 bases from J, the gap between germline ends came to 12 bases. This chain's CDR3 is CASSQEGGGNGNTIYF. The CDR3 coding sequence is TGCGCCAGCAGCCAAGAGGGCGGGGGGAATGGAAACACCATATATTTT.

J is TRBJ1-1 and V is TRBV5-4; 9 nucleotides align to TRBD1. Losses at the gene ends were 5 bases for V and 1 base for J; bases not matched to a gene: 6. This CDR3 has 15 amino acids. CDR1 is SGHNT, CDR2 YYREEE, per germline (reference sequence). The CDR3 DNA sequence: TGTGCCAGCAGACACCGGGACAGGGCGAACACTGAAGCTTTCTTT. Its translation: CASRHRDRANTEAFF.

This clone was detected only once. The chain employs TRBV19 and TRBJ2-7, with TRBD1 matching 8 bases. The CDR3 spans 13 residues. Germline loops: CDR1 LNHDA, CDR2 SQIVND (reference sequence). With V trimmed by 6 bases and J by 2 bases, 3 bases remained unmatched. This CDR3 reads CASSETGAYEQYF. The CDR3, as DNA: TGTGCCAGTAGCGAGACAGGGGCCTACGAGCAGTACTTC.

Only one count was recorded for this clone. The V and J genes are TRBV19 and TRBJ1-1; tentative D call: TRBD1 (6 bases). From germline, CDR1 is LNHDA and CDR2 SQIVND (reference sequence). Deletions cut 5 bases from V and 5 bases from J, with 15 bases between. The CDR3 contains 14 residues. The CDR3 DNA sequence: TGTGCCAGTAGTGTTTTGGGGGCGGAAACTGAAGCTTTCTTT. Its translation is CASSVLGAETEAFF.

The chain carries TRBV9 and TRBJ2-1, with D perhaps matching TRBD2 (5 bases). With 0 bases removed from V and 8 bases from J, the gap between germline ends came to 12 bases. CDR1 is SGDLS, CDR2 YYNGEE, per germline. The CDR3 covers 14 residues. The CDR3, as DNA: TGTGCCAGCAGCGTAGTCGGTAGCGCCGATGAGCAGTTCTTC. Encoded protein: CASSVVGSADEQFF.

The rearrangement links TRBV28 to TRBJ1-1; D is uncertain. This CDR3 has 12 amino acids. The germline gives CDR1 MDHEN, CDR2 SYDVKM. Trimming shortened V by 7 bases and J by 1 base, and 7 bases separated the two germline ends. The CDR3 nucleotides read TGTGCCAGCACCCCTTCGAACACTGAAGCTTTCTTT. Translating it yields CASTPSNTEAFF.

This clone was seen more than once but under ten times. The chain employs TRBV30 and TRBJ1-2; D is possibly TRBD1 (5 bases). Germline loops: CDR1 GTSNPN, CDR2 SVGIG (reference sequence). Trimming took 0 bases from V and 3 from J, leaving 17 bases between them. The CDR3 spans 16 residues. In DNA form, the CDR3 reads TGTGCCTGGAGTGTAGGGACTATTGGAACGGACTATGGCTACACCTTC. Its translation is CAWSVGTIGTDYGYTF. The full variable domain, with the rest looked up from reference TRBV30 and TRBJ1-2, is SQTIHQWPATLVQPVGSPLSLECTVEGTSNPNLYWYRQAAGRGLQLLFYSVGIGQISSEVPQNLSASRPQDRQFILSSKKLLLSDSGFYLCAWSVGTIGTDYGYTFGSGTRLTVV.

V usage is TRBV6-5 and J usage is TRBJ1-4; 8 bases agree with TRBD1. V lost 6 bases and J lost 6; bases outside the gene matches: 9. Germline V gene data show CDR1 as MNHEY and CDR2 as SVGAGI. This CDR3 contains 15 residues. In DNA form, the CDR3 reads TGTGCCAGCAGCAGGACAGGGTCGGGTTATGAAAAACTGTTTTTT. Its protein is CASSRTGSGYEKLFF.

The chain couples TRBV30 to TRBJ1-2; 8 bases align to TRBD1. This CDR3 comprises 14 residues. CDR1 is GTSNPN, CDR2 SVGIG, per germline (reference sequence). Unmatched junction bases numbered 9, after V lost 7 bases and J lost 2 bases. Written as DNA, the CDR3 is TGTGCCTTTCAAGGACAGGGCTCAAACTATGGCTACACCTTC. Amino acids: CAFQGQGSNYGYTF.

The genes are TRBV6-5 and TRBJ1-5; the match to TRBD1 covers 7 bases. The V gene end was trimmed by 10 bases and the J gene end by 5 bases; junction bases not matched to a gene: 14. Germline V gene lookup returns CDR1 MNHEY and CDR2 SVGAGI. The CDR3 is 15 residues long. The CDR3 bases are TGTGCCACAAGGAGGACAGGAGGGGTATATCAGCCCCAGCATTTT. Its protein product is CATRRTGGVYQPQHF.

The chain joins TRBV6-2 or TRBV6-3 to TRBJ2-1; 8 bases line up with TRBD2. The CDR3 covers 14 residues. Germline-derived CDR1 and CDR2 are MNHEY and SVGEGT. With V trimmed by 4 bases and J by 5 bases, 4 bases remained unmatched. CDR3 protein: CASSSRREDNEQFF. CDR3 DNA sequence: TGTGCCAGCAGTTCGCGGCGGGAGGACAATGAGCAGTTCTTC.

V is TRBV20-1 and J is TRBJ1-6; D is undetermined. Trimming shortened V by 3 bases and J by 10 bases, and 19 bases separated the two germline ends. The CDR3 runs 15 residues. Germline V CDR1 and CDR2: DFQATT, SNEGSKA (reference sequence). The CDR3 nucleotides are TGCAGTGCTAGTGCCTTGTTGGAGTTGAACTCACCCCTCCACTTT. It encodes CSASALLELNSPLHF.

The rearrangement uses TRBV30 and TRBJ1-1; D is uncertain. The CDR3 runs 12 residues. The germline CDR1 and CDR2 sequences are GTSNPN and SVGIG (reference sequence). V lost 7 bases, J lost 1 base, and 10 bases lay in between. The chain's CDR3 is CALSRENTEAFF. CDR3 in DNA: TGTGCCTTGAGCCGGGAGAACACTGAAGCTTTCTTT. Drawing the rest from reference TRBV30 and TRBJ1-1, the complete variable domain is SQTIHQWPATLVQPVGSPLSLECTVEGTSNPNLYWYRQAAGRGLQLLFYSVGIGQISSEVPQNLSASRPQDRQFILSSKKLLLSDSGFYLCALSRENTEAFFGQGTRLTVV.

The V and J genes are TRBV6-2 or TRBV6-3 and TRBJ2-7; 13 positions match TRBD2. This CDR3 contains 15 residues. V shed 5 bases and J 6 bases; nucleotides not matched to a gene: 7. Germline lookup yields CDR1 MNHEY and CDR2 SVGEGT. The DNA of the CDR3 is TGTGCCAGCAGTGCGGGTGGACTAGCGGGAGCCGAGCAGTACTTC. It translates to CASSAGGLAGAEQYF.

This chain links TRBV27 with TRBJ2-7; 7 bases match TRBD1. Germline values: CDR1 MNHEY, CDR2 SMNVEV (reference sequence). The CDR3 totals 14 residues. Trimming at V came to 5 bases and at J to 2 bases, leaving 6 bases not matched to a gene. This CDR3 is CASSPGQITYEQYF. Written as DNA, the CDR3 is TGTGCCAGCAGTCCGGGACAGATTACCTACGAGCAGTACTTC.

The genes are TRBV4-1 and TRBJ2-3; the match to TRBD2 covers 10 bases. The CDR3 has 16 residues. From germline, CDR1 is MGHRA and CDR2 YSYEKL. V shed 2 bases and J 0 bases; nucleotides not matched to a gene: 2. Here the CDR3 reads CASSQLLAGSTDTQYF. CDR3 nucleotides: TGCGCCAGCAGCCAACTACTAGCGGGAAGCACAGATACGCAGTATTTT.